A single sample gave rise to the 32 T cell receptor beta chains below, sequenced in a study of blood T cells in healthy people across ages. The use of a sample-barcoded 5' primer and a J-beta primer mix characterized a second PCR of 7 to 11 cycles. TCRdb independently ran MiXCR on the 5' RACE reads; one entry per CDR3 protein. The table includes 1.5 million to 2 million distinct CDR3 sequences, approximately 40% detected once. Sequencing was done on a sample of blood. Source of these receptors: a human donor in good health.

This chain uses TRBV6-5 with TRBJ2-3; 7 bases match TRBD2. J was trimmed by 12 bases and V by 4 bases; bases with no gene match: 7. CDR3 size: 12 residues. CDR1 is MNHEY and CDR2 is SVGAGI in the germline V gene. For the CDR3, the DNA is TGTGCCAGCAGTTTTGGACTAGGGCAACAGTATTTT. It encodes CASSFGLGQQYF.

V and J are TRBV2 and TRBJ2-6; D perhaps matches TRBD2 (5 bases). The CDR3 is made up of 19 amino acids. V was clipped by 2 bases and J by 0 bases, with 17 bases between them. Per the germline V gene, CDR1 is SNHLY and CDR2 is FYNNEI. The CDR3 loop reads CASSESPIGIDSGANVLTF. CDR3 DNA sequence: TGTGCCAGCAGTGAAAGTCCCATCGGGATAGACTCTGGGGCCAACGTCCTGACTTTC.

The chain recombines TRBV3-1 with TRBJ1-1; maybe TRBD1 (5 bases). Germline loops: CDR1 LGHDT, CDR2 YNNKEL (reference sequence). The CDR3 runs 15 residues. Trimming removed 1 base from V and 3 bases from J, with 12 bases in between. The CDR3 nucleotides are TGTGCCAGCAGCCAAGTGGGACCTGGGGACACTGAAGCTTTCTTT. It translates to CASSQVGPGDTEAFF. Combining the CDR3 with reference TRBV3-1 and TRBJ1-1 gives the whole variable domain DTAVSQTPKYLVTQMGNDKSIKCEQNLGHDTMYWYKQDSKKFLKIMFSYNNKELIINETVPNRFSPKSPDKAHLNLHINSLELGDSAVYFCASSQVGPGDTEAFFGQGTRLTVV.

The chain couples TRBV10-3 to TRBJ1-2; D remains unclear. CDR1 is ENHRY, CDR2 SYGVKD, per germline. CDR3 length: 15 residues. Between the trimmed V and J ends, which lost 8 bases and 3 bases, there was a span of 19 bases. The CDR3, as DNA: TGTGCCATCGGCGAGGGAAAGTCGGGAGACTATGGCTACACCTTC. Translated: CAIGEGKSGDYGYTF.

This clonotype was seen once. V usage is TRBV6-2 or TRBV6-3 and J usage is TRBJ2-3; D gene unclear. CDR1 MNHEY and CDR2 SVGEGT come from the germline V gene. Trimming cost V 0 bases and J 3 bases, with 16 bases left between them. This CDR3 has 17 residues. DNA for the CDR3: TGTGCCAGCAGTTACTCAAGTACCCCCGAGAGTACAGATACGCAGTATTTT. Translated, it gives CASSYSSTPESTDTQYF.

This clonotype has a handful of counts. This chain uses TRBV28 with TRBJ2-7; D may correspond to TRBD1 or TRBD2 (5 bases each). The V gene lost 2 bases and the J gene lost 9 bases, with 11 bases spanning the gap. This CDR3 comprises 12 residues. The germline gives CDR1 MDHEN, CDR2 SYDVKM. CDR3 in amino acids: CASSLVRDVQYF. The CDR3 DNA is TGTGCCAGCAGTTTAGTCCGGGACGTGCAGTACTTC.

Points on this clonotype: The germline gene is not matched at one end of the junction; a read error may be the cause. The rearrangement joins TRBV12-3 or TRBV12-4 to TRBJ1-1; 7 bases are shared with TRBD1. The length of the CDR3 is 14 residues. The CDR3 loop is CASSSQGTNTAAFF. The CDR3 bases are TGTGCCAGCAGTTCACAGGGGACGAACACTGCAGCTTTCTTT.

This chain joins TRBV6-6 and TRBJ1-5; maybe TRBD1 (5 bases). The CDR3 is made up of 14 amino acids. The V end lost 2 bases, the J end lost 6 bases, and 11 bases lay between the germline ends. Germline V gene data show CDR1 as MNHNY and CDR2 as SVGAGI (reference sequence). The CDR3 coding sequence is TGTGCCAGCAGTTACCCAGGGAAGGGTCAGCCCCAGCATTTT. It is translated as CASSYPGKGQPQHF.

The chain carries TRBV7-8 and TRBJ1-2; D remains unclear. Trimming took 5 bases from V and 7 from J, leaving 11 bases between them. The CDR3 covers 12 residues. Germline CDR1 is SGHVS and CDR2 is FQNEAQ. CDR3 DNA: TGTGCCAGCAGCGCCGACGGTGGTGGCTACACCTTC. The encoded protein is CASSADGGGYTF.

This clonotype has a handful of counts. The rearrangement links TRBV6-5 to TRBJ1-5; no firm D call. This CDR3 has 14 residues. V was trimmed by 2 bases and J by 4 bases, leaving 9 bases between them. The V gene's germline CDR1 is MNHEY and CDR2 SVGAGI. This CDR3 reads CASSYRRVNQPQHF. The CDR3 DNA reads TGTGCCAGCAGTTACCGACGGGTAAATCAGCCCCAGCATTTT.

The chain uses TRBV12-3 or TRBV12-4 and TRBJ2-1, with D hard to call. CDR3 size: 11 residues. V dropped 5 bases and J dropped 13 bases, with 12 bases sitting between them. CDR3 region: CASSVDRIQFF. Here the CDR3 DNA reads TGTGCCAGCAGTGTAGACCGCATACAGTTCTTC.

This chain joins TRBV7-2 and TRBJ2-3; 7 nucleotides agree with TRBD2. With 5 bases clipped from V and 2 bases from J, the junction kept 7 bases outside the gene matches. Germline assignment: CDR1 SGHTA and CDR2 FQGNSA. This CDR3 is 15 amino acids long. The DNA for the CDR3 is TGTGCCAGCAGCCCGAGACTAGCTCTCACAGATACGCAGTATTTT. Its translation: CASSPRLALTDTQYF.

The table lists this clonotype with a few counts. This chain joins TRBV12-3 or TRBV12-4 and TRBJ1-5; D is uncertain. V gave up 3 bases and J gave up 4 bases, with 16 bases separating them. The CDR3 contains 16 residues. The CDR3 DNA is TGTGCCAGCAGTTTTGGCAGAACCTCGATGAATCAGCCCCAGCATTTT. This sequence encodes CASSFGRTSMNQPQHF.

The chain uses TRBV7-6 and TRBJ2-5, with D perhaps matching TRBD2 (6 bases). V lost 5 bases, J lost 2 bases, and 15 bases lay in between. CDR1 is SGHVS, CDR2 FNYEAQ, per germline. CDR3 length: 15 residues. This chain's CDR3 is CASSRTRLVQETQYF. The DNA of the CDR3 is TGTGCCAGCAGCCGCACCCGACTAGTACAAGAGACCCAGTACTTC.

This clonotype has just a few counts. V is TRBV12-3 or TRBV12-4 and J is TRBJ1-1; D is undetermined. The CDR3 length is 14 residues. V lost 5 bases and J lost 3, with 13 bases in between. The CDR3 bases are TGTGCCAGCAGTCCGACGAGCCCAGACACTGAAGCTTTCTTT. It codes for CASSPTSPDTEAFF.

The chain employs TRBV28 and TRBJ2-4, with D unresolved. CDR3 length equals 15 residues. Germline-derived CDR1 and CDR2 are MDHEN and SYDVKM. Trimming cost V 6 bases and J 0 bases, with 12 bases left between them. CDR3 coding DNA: TGTGCCAGCAGCTCTGGACCAACAGCCAAAAACATTCAGTACTTC. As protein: CASSSGPTAKNIQYF.

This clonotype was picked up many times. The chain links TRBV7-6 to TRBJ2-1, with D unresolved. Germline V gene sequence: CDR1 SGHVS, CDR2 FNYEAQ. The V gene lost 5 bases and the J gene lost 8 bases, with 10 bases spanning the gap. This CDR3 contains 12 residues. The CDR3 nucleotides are TGTGCCAGCAGCCGTAGTTTCGATGAGCAGTTCTTC. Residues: CASSRSFDEQFF.

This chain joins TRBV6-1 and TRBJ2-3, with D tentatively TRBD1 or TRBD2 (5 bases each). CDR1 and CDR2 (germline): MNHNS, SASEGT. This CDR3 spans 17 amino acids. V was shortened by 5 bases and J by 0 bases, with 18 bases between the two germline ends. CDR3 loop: CASSQDTSGLSTDTQYF. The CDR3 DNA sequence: TGTGCCAGCAGTCAAGACACTTCGGGGCTTAGCACAGATACGCAGTATTTT.

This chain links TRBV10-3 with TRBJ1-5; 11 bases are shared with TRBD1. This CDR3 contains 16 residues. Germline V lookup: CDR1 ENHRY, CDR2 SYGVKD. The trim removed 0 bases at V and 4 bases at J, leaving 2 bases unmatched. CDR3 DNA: TGTGCCATCAGTGAGTCGGACAGGGGGCTTAATCAGCCCCAGCATTTT. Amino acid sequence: CAISESDRGLNQPQHF.

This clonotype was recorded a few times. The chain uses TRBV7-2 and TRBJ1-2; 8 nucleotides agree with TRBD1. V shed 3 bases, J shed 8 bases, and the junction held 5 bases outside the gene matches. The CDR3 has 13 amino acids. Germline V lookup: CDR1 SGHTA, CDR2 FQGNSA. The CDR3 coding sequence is TGTGCCAGCAGCTTCCCACAGGGGGTGGGCTACACCTTC. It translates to CASSFPQGVGYTF.

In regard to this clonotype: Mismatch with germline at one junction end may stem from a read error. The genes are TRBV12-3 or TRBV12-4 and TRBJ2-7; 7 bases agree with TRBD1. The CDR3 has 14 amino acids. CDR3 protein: CASSFNTGVYEQYF. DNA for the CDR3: TGTGCCAGTAGTTTTAACACAGGGGTGTACGAGCAGTACTTC.

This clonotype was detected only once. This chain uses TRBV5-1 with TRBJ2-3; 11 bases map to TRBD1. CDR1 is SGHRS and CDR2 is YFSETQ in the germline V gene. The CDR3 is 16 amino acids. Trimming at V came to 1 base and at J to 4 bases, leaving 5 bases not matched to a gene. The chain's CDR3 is CASSLYGQGASDTQYF. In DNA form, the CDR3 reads TGCGCCAGCAGCTTGTACGGACAGGGGGCTTCAGATACGCAGTATTTT. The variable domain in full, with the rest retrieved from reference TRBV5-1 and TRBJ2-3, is KAGVTQTPRYLIKTRGQQVTLSCSPISGHRSVSWYQQTPGQGLQFLFEYFSETQRNKGNFPGRFSGRQFSNSRSEMNVSTLELGDSALYLCASSLYGQGASDTQYFGPGTRLTVL.

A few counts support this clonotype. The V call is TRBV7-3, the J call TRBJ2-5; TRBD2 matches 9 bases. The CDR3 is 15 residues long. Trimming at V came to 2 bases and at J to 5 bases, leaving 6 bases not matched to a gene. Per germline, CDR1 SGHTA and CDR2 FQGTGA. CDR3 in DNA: TGTGCCAGCAGCTTATATAGCGGGGGCTCTGAGACCCAGTACTTC. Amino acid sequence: CASSLYSGGSETQYF. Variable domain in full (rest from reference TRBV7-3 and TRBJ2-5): GAGVSQTPSNKVTEKGKYVELRCDPISGHTALYWYRQSLGQGPEFLIYFQGTGAADDSGLPNDRFFAVRPEGSVSTLKIQRTERGDSAVYLCASSLYSGGSETQYFGPGTRLLVL.

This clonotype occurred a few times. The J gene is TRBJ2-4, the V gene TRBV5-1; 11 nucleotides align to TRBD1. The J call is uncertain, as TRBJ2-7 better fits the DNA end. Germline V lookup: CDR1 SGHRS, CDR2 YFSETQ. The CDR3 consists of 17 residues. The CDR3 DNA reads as TGCGCCAGCAGCTGGGGTACCGGGACAGGGGGAACCTACGAGCAGTACTTC. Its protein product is CASSWGTGTGGTYEQYF.

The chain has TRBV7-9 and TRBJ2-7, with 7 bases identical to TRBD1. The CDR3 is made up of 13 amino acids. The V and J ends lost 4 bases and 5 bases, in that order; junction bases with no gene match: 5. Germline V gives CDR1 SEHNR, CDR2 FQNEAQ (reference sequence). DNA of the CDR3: TGTGCCAGCAGCTCGACAGGGCCTGACGAGCAGTACTTC. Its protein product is CASSSTGPDEQYF. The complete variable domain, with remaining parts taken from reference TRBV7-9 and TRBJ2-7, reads DTGVSQNPRHKITKRGQNVTFRCDPISEHNRLYWYRQTLGQGPEFLTYFQNEAQLEKSRLLSDRFSAERPKGSFSTLEIQRTEQGDSAMYLCASSSTGPDEQYFGPGTRLTVT.

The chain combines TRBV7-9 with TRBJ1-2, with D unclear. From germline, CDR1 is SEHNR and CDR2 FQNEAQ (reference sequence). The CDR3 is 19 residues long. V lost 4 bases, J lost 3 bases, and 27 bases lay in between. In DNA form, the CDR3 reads TGTGCCAGCAGCTCAGCACATTCGTATGACACAGAAGAATACTATGGCTACACCTTC. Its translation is CASSSAHSYDTEEYYGYTF.

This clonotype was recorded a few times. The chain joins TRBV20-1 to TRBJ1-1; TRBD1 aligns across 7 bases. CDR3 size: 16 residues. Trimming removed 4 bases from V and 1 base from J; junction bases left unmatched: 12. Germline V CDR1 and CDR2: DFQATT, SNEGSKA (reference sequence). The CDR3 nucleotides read TGCAGTGCTACCCAGGCACGACAGGGAGAGAACACTGAAGCTTTCTTT. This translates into CSATQARQGENTEAFF.

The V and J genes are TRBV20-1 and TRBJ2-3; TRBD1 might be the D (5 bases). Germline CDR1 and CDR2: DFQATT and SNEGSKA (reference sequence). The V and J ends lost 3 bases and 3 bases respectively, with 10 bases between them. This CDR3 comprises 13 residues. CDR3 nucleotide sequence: TGCAGTGCTAGGACAGCCTGTACAGATACGCAGTATTTT. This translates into CSARTACTDTQYF.

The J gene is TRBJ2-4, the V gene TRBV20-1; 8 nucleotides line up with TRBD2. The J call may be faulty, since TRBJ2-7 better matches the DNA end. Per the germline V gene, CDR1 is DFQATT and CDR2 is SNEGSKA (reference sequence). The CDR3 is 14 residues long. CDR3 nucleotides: TGCAGTGCTAGTGTCGGGGGGGGGAGCTACGAGCAGTACTTC. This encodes CSASVGGGSYEQYF.

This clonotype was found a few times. CDR3 DNA sequence: TGTGCCAGCAGCCAAGAAGGAATAGTGGAGACCCAGTACTTC. It translates to CASSQEGIVETQYF. J is TRBJ2-5 and V is TRBV3-1; D unresolved. V shed 0 bases and J shed 5 bases, with 10 bases lying between them. The CDR3 totals 14 residues. CDR1 is LGHDT and CDR2 is YNNKEL in the germline V gene (reference sequence).

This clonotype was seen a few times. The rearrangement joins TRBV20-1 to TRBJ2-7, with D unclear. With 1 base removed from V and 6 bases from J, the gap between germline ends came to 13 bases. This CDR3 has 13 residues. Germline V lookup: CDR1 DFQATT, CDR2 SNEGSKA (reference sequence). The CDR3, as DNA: TGCAGTGCTAGAGGGCATTTCGTTGTCGAGCAGTACTTC. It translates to CSARGHFVVEQYF.

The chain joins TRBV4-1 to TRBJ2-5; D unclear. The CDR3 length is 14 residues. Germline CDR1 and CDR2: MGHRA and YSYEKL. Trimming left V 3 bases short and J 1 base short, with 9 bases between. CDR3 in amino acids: CASSQPFSQETQYF. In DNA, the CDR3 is TGCGCCAGCAGCCAGCCGTTCAGCCAAGAGACCCAGTACTTC.